The clone carrying this T cell receptor beta chain came up many times. Its antigen remains unknown. The source of the sample is a study of neurological immune-mediated disorders. Each TCR transcript was tagged with a 10-nucleotide random UMI during 5'RACE. Using its own MiXCR run on the 5' RACE reads, TCRdb lists one record per CDR3 protein. This sample has about 70,000 distinct CDR3 sequences, with about 3% found just once. Whole-study results and caveats: Healthy controls had more TCR clonal expansion than multiple sclerosis, which showed the least, whereas HTLV-1-associated myelopathy showed the most.

Trimming removed 2 bases from V and 8 bases from J; junction bases left unmatched: 9. CDR3 size: 16 residues. Per the germline V gene, CDR1 is SGHTA and CDR2 is FQGNSA. This receptor was taken from a woman aged 45 to 65 with multiple sclerosis. The chain is built from TRBV7-2 and TRBJ1-6, with TRBD1 identical over 7 bases. The sample taken for sequencing was PBMCs. CDR3 amino acids: CASSLRQGATYSPLHF. Written as DNA, the CDR3 is TGTGCCAGCAGCTTAAGACAGGGAGCCACTTATTCACCCCTCCACTTT. The whole variable domain, remainder taken from reference TRBV7-2 and TRBJ1-6, is GAGVSQSPSNKVTEKGKDVELRCDPISGHTALYWYRQSLGQGLEFLIYFQGNSAPDKSGLPSDRFSAERTGGSVSTLTIQRTQQEDSAVYLCASSLRQGATYSPLHFGNGTRLTVT.